The entry that follows covers one T cell receptor (beta chain) sequence. Antigen specificity is unknown. From RNA transcripts, TCR beta CDR3 regions were amplified. First-round RT-PCR targeting the TCR CDR3 was performed with the HTBI primer set. TCRdb fed the multiplex PCR reads into MiXCR, producing one record per CDR3 protein. The table shows roughly 510,000 distinct CDR3 sequences, with under 25% occurring only once. The record originates from a study of T cells in Graves' hyperthyroidism and ophthalmopathy. In making diagnoses, clinical symptoms, serum thyroxine and TRAb, thyroid ultrasound and orbital computed tomography were all used. Study observations and caveats: A model using 13 V-J features told ophthalmopathy apart from stable hyperthyroidism.

The source of this sequence is a man aged 18 to 29 with Graves' hyperthyroidism. Sequencing was done on a sample of blood.

CDR3 coding DNA: TGTGCCAGCACTCCGGGACGGAGCCTCTACGAGCAGTACTTC. Amino acids: CASTPGRSLYEQYF. This chain links TRBV28 with TRBJ2-7; D possibly uses TRBD1 or TRBD2 (5 bases each). Germline assignment: CDR1 MDHEN and CDR2 SYDVKM. This CDR3 has 14 residues. V gave up 7 bases and J gave up 3 bases, with 16 bases separating them.